This T cell receptor (beta chain) derives from a study of regulatory T cells in long-lasting Graves disease. This clonotype has a count of ten or more. Regarding time point: newly diagnosed GD, antithyroid drugs for less than 3 months. Generation of the TCR library employed RNA extracted from PBMCs. Trimming removed 5 bases from V and 1 base from J, with 13 bases in between. There are 15 residues in the CDR3. Per the germline V gene, CDR1 is SGHAT and CDR2 is FQNNGV. TCR beta libraries were built with iRepertoire HTBI primers and Arm-PCR of CDR3 regions. Methods used by the authors: Gene usage covered 50 to 75 TRBV and more than 13 TRBJ segments. TCRdb recomputed calls from the multiplex PCR reads with MiXCR, one row per CDR3 protein. TCRdb's processing, not the authors', yielded these V and J calls. The sample carries around 450,000 distinct CDR3 sequences, around 15% recorded once. The sample was also linked to a second study, of T cells in Graves' hyperthyroidism and ophthalmopathy.

The receptor was isolated from a man aged 35-49 years with Graves disease. The starting material was peripheral blood mononuclear cells (PBMCs), obtained at new diagnosis, from a patient treated with antithyroid drugs. This chain connects TRBV11-2 to TRBJ2-3; D may be TRBD2 (5 bases). This CDR3 reads CASSPTGSGTDTQYF. The DNA of the CDR3 is TGTGCCAGCAGCCCGACGGGTAGCGGCACAGATACGCAGTATTTT.